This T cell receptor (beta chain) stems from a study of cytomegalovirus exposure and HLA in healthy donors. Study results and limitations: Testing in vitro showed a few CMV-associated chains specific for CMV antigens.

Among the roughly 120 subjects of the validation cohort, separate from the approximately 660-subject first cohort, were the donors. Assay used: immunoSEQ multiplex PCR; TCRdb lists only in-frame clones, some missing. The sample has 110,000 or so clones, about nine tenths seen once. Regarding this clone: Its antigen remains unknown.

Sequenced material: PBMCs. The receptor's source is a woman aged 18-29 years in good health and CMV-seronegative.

The CDR3, as DNA: TGCGCCAGCAGCTCTACCGGCCGTCAGGGCAGAGAGACCCAGTACTTC. Translated, it gives CASSSTGRQGRETQYF. The rearrangement links TRBV5-1 to TRBJ2-5; D perhaps matches TRBD1 (5 bases). This CDR3 is built from 16 residues. V lost 3 bases and J lost 4, with 19 bases in between. Germline-derived CDR1 and CDR2 are SGHRS and YFSETQ.